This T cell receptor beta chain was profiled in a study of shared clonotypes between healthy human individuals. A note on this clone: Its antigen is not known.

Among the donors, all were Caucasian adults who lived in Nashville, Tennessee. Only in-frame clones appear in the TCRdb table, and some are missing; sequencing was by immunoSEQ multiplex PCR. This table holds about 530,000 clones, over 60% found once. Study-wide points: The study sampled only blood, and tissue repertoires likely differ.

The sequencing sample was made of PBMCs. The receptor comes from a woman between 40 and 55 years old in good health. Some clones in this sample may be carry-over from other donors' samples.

Here the CDR3 reads CASSLDLGGTLSTDTQYF. CDR3 coding DNA: TGCGCCAGCAGCTTGGACTTGGGCGGAACGCTGTCTACAGATACGCAGTATTTT. The rearrangement links TRBV5-1 to TRBJ2-3; no clear D. Germline V lookup: CDR1 SGHRS, CDR2 YFSETQ. V was shortened by 0 bases and J by 3 bases, with 20 bases between the two germline ends. The CDR3 runs to 18 residues. Supplemented by reference TRBV5-1 and TRBJ2-3, the full variable domain reads KAGVTQTPRYLIKTRGQQVTLSCSPISGHRSVSWYQQTPGQGLQFLFEYFSETQRNKGNFPGRFSGRQFSNSRSEMNVSTLELGDSALYLCASSLDLGGTLSTDTQYFGPGTRLTVL.